These 23 T cell receptor beta chains came from one sample sequenced in a study of T cell changes during pregnancy in multiple sclerosis. The table came from immunoSEQ multiplex PCR; TCRdb's copy has only in-frame clones and leaves some out. The table includes tens of thousands of clones, roughly 92% detected once. Specimen: peripheral blood, collected in the second trimester of pregnancy. The receptors were sampled from a female donor with multiple sclerosis, enrolled in a pregnancy study.

The chain has TRBV27 and TRBJ2-7, with 8 bases that match TRBD1. The germline gives CDR1 MNHEY, CDR2 SMNVEV (reference sequence). J was trimmed by 3 bases and V by 8 bases; bases with no gene match: 12. The CDR3 contains 15 residues. The CDR3 here is CASGTTGGSNYEQYF. The CDR3 bases are TGTGCCAGCGGGACCACAGGGGGTTCTAACTACGAGCAGTACTTC.

The chain carries TRBV19 and TRBJ2-7; 10 bases align to TRBD2. This CDR3 is built from 19 residues. The V segment lost 5 bases and the J segment 4 bases; nucleotides outside the gene matches: 20. Germline CDR1 LNHDA, CDR2 SQIVND (reference sequence). The CDR3 nucleotides read TGTGCCAGTAGTCCACGGACAGGGATTGGGCTAGCGGGAGTATACGAGCAGTACTTC. It translates to CASSPRTGIGLAGVYEQYF.

This chain joins TRBV6-5 and TRBJ1-5; TRBD1 aligns across 10 bases. This CDR3 region has 15 residues. CDR1 is MNHEY and CDR2 is SVGAGI in the germline V gene. J lost 1 base, V lost 6 bases, and 3 bases had no gene match. Here the CDR3 DNA reads TGTGCCAGCAGGCAGACAGGGGGCAGCAATCAGCCCCAGCATTTT. It is translated as CASRQTGGSNQPQHF.

V usage is TRBV9 and J usage is TRBJ2-2; TRBD1 matches 10 bases. CDR3 size: 15 residues. Germline CDR1 is SGDLS and CDR2 is YYNGEE. Losses at the gene ends were 2 bases for V and 4 bases for J; bases not matched to a gene: 2. The CDR3 DNA is TGTGCCAGCAGCGTCGACAGGGGGCCCACCGGGGAGCTGTTTTTT. The encoded protein is CASSVDRGPTGELFF.

This chain links TRBV29-1 with TRBJ1-2, with 10 bases aligning to TRBD1. This CDR3 is 14 amino acids long. CDR1 is SQVTM, CDR2 ANQGSEA, per germline. V lost 7 bases and J lost 6; bases outside the gene matches: 11. The CDR3 DNA follows: TGCAGCGCCGAGGGACAGGGGAGTATGGATGGCTACACCTTC. As protein: CSAEGQGSMDGYTF.

The CDR3 bases are TGTGCCAGCCGGGACAGGGGGCGTGGAAACACCATATATTTT. Its protein product is CASRDRGRGNTIYF. V and J are TRBV6-1 and TRBJ1-3; 12 nucleotides agree with TRBD1. The CDR3 has 14 residues. Germline V gene sequence: CDR1 MNHNS, CDR2 SASEGT. The J segment lost 3 bases and the V segment lost 8 bases, leaving 2 bases of the junction unmatched.

The J gene is TRBJ1-1, the V gene TRBV5-1, with 8 bases fitting TRBD1. The CDR3 extends over 12 amino acids. J lost 13 bases, V lost 0 bases, and 5 bases had no gene match. The germline gives CDR1 SGHRS, CDR2 YFSETQ. The CDR3 nucleotides are TGCGCCAGCAGCTTGGCTGGACAGGGAGATTTCTTT. Amino acid sequence: CASSLAGQGDFF.

In DNA, the CDR3 is TGTGCCAGCAGCCAAGGATACCGAACCCTAGCGGGAGACCTCTACGAGCAGTACTTC. The encoded protein is CASSQGYRTLAGDLYEQYF. V gene TRBV14 combines with J gene TRBJ2-7; TRBD2 aligns across 10 bases. Losses at the gene ends were 1 base for V and 3 bases for J; bases not matched to a gene: 15. The CDR3 runs 19 residues. Per the germline V gene, CDR1 is SGHDN and CDR2 is FVKESK.

The genes are TRBV10-3 and TRBJ1-2, with 9 bases that match TRBD1. CDR3 length: 14 residues. Per the germline V gene, CDR1 is ENHRY and CDR2 is SYGVKD. Trimming removed 9 bases from V and 6 bases from J; junction bases left unmatched: 11. The CDR3 spells CAIRTGEGLDGYTF. The DNA for the CDR3 is TGTGCCATAAGGACAGGGGAAGGGTTAGATGGCTACACCTTC.

This clone was seen just once. V gene TRBV6-1 combines with J gene TRBJ1-1, with no clear D. Per germline, CDR1 MNHNS and CDR2 SASEGT. There are 12 residues in the CDR3. V shed 4 bases and J shed 1 base, with 4 bases lying between them. The CDR3 loop is CASSGANTEAFF. The CDR3 DNA reads as TGTGCCAGCAGTGGGGCGAACACTGAAGCTTTCTTT.

The V call is TRBV7-9, the J call TRBJ2-1; 8 nucleotides line up with TRBD2. This CDR3 spans 12 amino acids. The germline V gene has CDR1 SEHNR and CDR2 FQNEAQ (reference sequence). Trimming cost V 4 bases and J 14 bases; bases outside gene matches: 7. DNA of the CDR3: TGTGCCAGCAGCTCTCGAGACGGGAGGGAGTTCTTC. Its translation is CASSSRDGREFF.

The chain recombines TRBV27 with TRBJ2-5, with D perhaps matching TRBD1 (6 bases). This CDR3 is built from 15 residues. V dropped 2 bases and J dropped 5 bases, with 15 bases sitting between them. Germline V lookup: CDR1 MNHEY, CDR2 SMNVEV (reference sequence). CDR3 residues: CASSLGSRGGETQYF. The CDR3 bases are TGTGCCAGCAGTTTAGGTAGCAGGGGCGGGGAGACCCAGTACTTC.

The chain uses TRBV2 and TRBJ2-1; D call uncertain. This CDR3 has 15 residues. Germline loops: CDR1 SNHLY, CDR2 FYNNEI. V was trimmed by 2 bases and J by 1 base, leaving 9 bases between them. CDR3 bases: TGTGCCAGCAGTGAACGACTCCCTTCCTACAATGAGCAGTTCTTC. This sequence encodes CASSERLPSYNEQFF.

This chain uses TRBV30 with TRBJ1-1, with TRBD1 identical over 7 bases. Looked up from germline, CDR1 is GTSNPN and CDR2 is SVGIG (reference sequence). V shed 3 bases and J 5 bases; nucleotides not matched to a gene: 6. The length of the CDR3 is 13 residues. The CDR3: CAWSLQGSTEAFF. In DNA form, the CDR3 reads TGTGCCTGGAGCTTACAGGGGTCTACTGAAGCTTTCTTT.

The chain joins TRBV11-3 to TRBJ2-7, with 7 bases aligning to TRBD1. The germline V gene encodes CDR1 SGHNT and CDR2 YENEEA. CDR3 length: 13 amino acids. V dropped 3 bases and J dropped 6; count of bases not matched to a gene: 5. The CDR3 protein is CASSFNKGAEQYF. The CDR3 DNA reads TGTGCCAGCAGCTTTAATAAGGGGGCCGAGCAGTACTTC.

This clone is a singleton in its sample. The CDR3, as DNA: TGTGCCAGCAGTTACACGGGAGAAGGAAATGAGCAGTTCTTC. Translating gives CASSYTGEGNEQFF. The genes are TRBV6-5 and TRBJ2-1; tentatively, D is TRBD2 (6 bases). Per germline, CDR1 MNHEY and CDR2 SVGAGI. The CDR3 is 14 amino acids. The V end was cut by 2 bases, the J end by 7 bases, with 12 bases between.

This rearrangement joins TRBV11-2 to TRBJ2-2; TRBD2 might be the D (7 bases). Per germline, CDR1 SGHAT and CDR2 FQNNGV. V was trimmed by 7 bases and J by 3 bases, leaving 21 bases between them. This CDR3 is built from 17 residues. The CDR3 reads CASTSPVGGDDTGELFF. CDR3 DNA: TGTGCCAGCACGTCTCCGGTAGGGGGGGACGACACCGGGGAGCTGTTTTTT.

This chain uses TRBV5-1 with TRBJ1-3; 7 nucleotides match TRBD1. Trimming took 2 bases from V and 4 from J; bases not matched to a gene: 3. The CDR3 loop spans 14 amino acids. Germline CDR1 SGHRS, CDR2 YFSETQ. The CDR3 DNA sequence: TGCGCCAGCAGCTTCGGGACAGAAGGAAACACCATATATTTT. Protein product: CASSFGTEGNTIYF.

The J gene is TRBJ2-1, the V gene TRBV25-1, with D possibly being TRBD1 (6 bases). The CDR3 sequence is 13 residues long. Germline assignment: CDR1 MGHDK and CDR2 SYGVNS. Trimming left V 3 bases short and J 4 bases short, with 7 bases between. In DNA, the CDR3 is TGTGCCAGCAGTGAGACAGGATACAATGAGCAGTTCTTC. Translation gives CASSETGYNEQFF.

The chain couples TRBV15 to TRBJ1-4; the D is unclear. V was clipped by 8 bases and J by 5 bases, with 12 bases between them. The CDR3 runs to 13 residues. Germline-derived CDR1 and CDR2 are LNHNV and YYDKDF (reference sequence). This CDR3 is CATLERSNEKLFF. The CDR3 DNA reads TGTGCCACCCTAGAGCGTTCAAATGAAAAACTGTTTTTT.

The V and J genes are TRBV10-3 and TRBJ2-7, with 8 nucleotides matching TRBD2. J lost 7 bases, V lost 6 bases, and 11 bases had no gene match. The CDR3 spans 14 residues. Germline CDR1 is ENHRY and CDR2 is SYGVKD. CDR3 amino acids: CAIRRDPREGEQYF. In DNA form, the CDR3 reads TGTGCCATCAGACGGGACCCCCGGGAGGGTGAGCAGTACTTC.

This chain joins TRBV30 and TRBJ1-5; D ambiguous. The germline V gene has CDR1 GTSNPN and CDR2 SVGIG (reference sequence). Between the trimmed V and J ends, which lost 0 bases and 8 bases, there was a span of 11 bases. The CDR3 runs to 13 residues. This chain's CDR3 is CAWSVSRREPQHF. The DNA for the CDR3 is TGTGCCTGGAGTGTTTCACGACGGGAGCCCCAGCATTTT. Drawing the rest from reference TRBV30 and TRBJ1-5, the complete variable domain is SQTIHQWPATLVQPVGSPLSLECTVEGTSNPNLYWYRQAAGRGLQLLFYSVGIGQISSEVPQNLSASRPQDRQFILSSKKLLLSDSGFYLCAWSVSRREPQHFGDGTRLSIL.

J is TRBJ1-4 and V is TRBV4-1; D gene ambiguous. V lost 4 bases and J lost 0, with 6 bases in between. This CDR3 comprises 14 residues. Germline lookup yields CDR1 MGHRA and CDR2 YSYEKL. The DNA of the CDR3 is TGCGCCAGCAGCCCGACAACAACTAATGAAAAACTGTTTTTT. Translated: CASSPTTTNEKLFF.